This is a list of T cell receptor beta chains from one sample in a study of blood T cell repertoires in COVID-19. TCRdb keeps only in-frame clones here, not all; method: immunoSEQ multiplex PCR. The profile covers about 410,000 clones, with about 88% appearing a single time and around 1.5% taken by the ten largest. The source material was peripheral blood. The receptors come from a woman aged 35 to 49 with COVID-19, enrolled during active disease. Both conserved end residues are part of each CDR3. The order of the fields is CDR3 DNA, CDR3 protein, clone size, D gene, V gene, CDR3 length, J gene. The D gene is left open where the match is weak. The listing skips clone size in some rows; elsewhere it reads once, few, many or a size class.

DNA: TGTGCCAGCAGCGGACAGTTCCCTGGGGAGACCCAGTACTTC
CDR3: CASSGQFPGETQYF
size: NA
D: NA
V: TRBV2
length: 14
J: TRBJ2-5

DNA: TGCAGCGTTTCGGGTGCCGTTGGCTACACCTTC
CDR3: CSVSGAVGYTF
size: NA
D: NA
V: TRBV29-1
length: 11
J: TRBJ1-2

DNA: TGTGCCAGCAGTAGGTGGCAGGGCACAGATACGCAGTATTTT
CDR3: CASSRWQGTDTQYF
size: few
D: NA
V: TRBV27
length: 14
J: TRBJ2-3

DNA: TGTGCCATCAGGGCCCATAATTCACCCCTCCACTTT
CDR3: CAIRAHNSPLHF
size: NA
D: NA
V: TRBV10-3
length: 12
J: TRBJ1-6

DNA: TGTGCCAGCGTTGCGGGGGCGCTAGGCTACACCTTC
CDR3: CASVAGALGYTF
size: once
D: NA
V: TRBV28
length: 12
J: TRBJ1-2

DNA: TGTGCCAGCAGTCAGGGGGCTGGAAACACCATATATTTT
CDR3: CASSQGAGNTIYF
size: NA
D: TRBD1
V: TRBV7-3
length: 13
J: TRBJ1-3

DNA: TGTGCCAGCAGTTTATCGGGACTCCTCATGCATACGCAGTATTTT
CDR3: CASSLSGLLMHTQYF
size: NA
D: NA
V: TRBV28
length: 15
J: TRBJ2-3

DNA: TGTGCCATCAGTGAGTCGGAGGGCAACAATCAGCCCCAGCATTTT
CDR3: CAISESEGNNQPQHF
size: NA
D: NA
V: TRBV10-3
length: 15
J: TRBJ1-5

DNA: TGTGCCACCAGCCCTGGGACAGGGCGAGAGACCCAGTACTTC
CDR3: CATSPGTGRETQYF
size: NA
D: TRBD1
V: TRBV15
length: 14
J: TRBJ2-5

DNA: TGTGCCAGCAGCCGCCCCGGGTCTGACACCGGGGAGCTGTTTTTT
CDR3: CASSRPGSDTGELFF
size: NA
D: NA
V: TRBV6-2/TRBV6-3
length: 15
J: TRBJ2-2

DNA: TGTGCCAGCAGCCCCGAGAGGGAGGTTGAAGCTTTCTTT
CDR3: CASSPEREVEAFF
size: NA
D: NA
V: TRBV12-3/TRBV12-4
length: 13
J: TRBJ1-1

DNA: TGTGCCAGCAGTCCCGAGACAGGGGGTGTCACTGAAGCTTTCTTT
CDR3: CASSPETGGVTEAFF
size: once
D: TRBD1
V: TRBV6-4
length: 15
J: TRBJ1-1

DNA: TGTGCCAGCAGCGCCTTACAGGGAACCGGGGAGCTGTTTTTT
CDR3: CASSALQGTGELFF
size: NA
D: NA
V: TRBV9
length: 14
J: TRBJ2-2

DNA: TGTGCCAGCAGCCCCCAGGGTGGTGTGGGATACGAGCAGTACTTC
CDR3: CASSPQGGVGYEQYF
size: NA
D: NA
V: TRBV7-3
length: 15
J: TRBJ2-7

DNA: TGTGCCAGTAGTCCGGACAGGGGGGCTTCACCCCTCCACTTT
CDR3: CASSPDRGASPLHF
size: NA
D: TRBD1
V: TRBV19
length: 14
J: TRBJ1-6

DNA: TGTGCCAGCAGCGTCCGGGACAGGGCCCTCACAGATACGCAGTATTTT
CDR3: CASSVRDRALTDTQYF
size: NA
D: TRBD1
V: TRBV7-2
length: 16
J: TRBJ2-3

DNA: TGTGCCAGCAGTGTAAACCGGGACTCCGGGGGTGGCTACACCTTC
CDR3: CASSVNRDSGGGYTF
size: NA
D: NA
V: TRBV2
length: 15
J: TRBJ1-2

DNA: TGTGCCAGCAGTCGCCAGGGTGCCAAGACCCAGTACTTC
CDR3: CASSRQGAKTQYF
size: NA
D: NA
V: TRBV6-5
length: 13
J: TRBJ2-5

DNA: TGTGCCAGCAGTGACTCGGGCAGCCCCTATAATTCACCCCTCCACTTT
CDR3: CASSDSGSPYNSPLHF
size: NA
D: NA
V: TRBV6-4
length: 16
J: TRBJ1-6

DNA: TGTGCCAGCAGTTTACTCGGGGGGCTCGGCTACACCTTC
CDR3: CASSLLGGLGYTF
size: once
D: NA
V: TRBV12-3/TRBV12-4
length: 13
J: TRBJ1-2

DNA: TGTGCCAGCAGTCCCCAGCCAGGGGGCCTTAGCACAGATACGCAGTATTTT
CDR3: CASSPQPGGLSTDTQYF
size: NA
D: TRBD1
V: TRBV6-6
length: 17
J: TRBJ2-3

DNA: TGTGCCAGCAGCTTAATCGGCGGGGAGCTGTTTTTT
CDR3: CASSLIGGELFF
size: once
D: NA
V: TRBV11-2
length: 12
J: TRBJ2-2

DNA: TGTGCCAGCAGTCCCAGGTCTGGCACAGATACGCAGTATTTT
CDR3: CASSPRSGTDTQYF
size: once
D: NA
V: TRBV6-2/TRBV6-3
length: 14
J: TRBJ2-3

DNA: TGTGCCAGCATCTTTCGGGGACAGGGGGCGAAAGCTTTCTTT
CDR3: CASIFRGQGAKAFF
size: NA
D: TRBD1
V: TRBV6-5
length: 14
J: TRBJ1-1

DNA: TGTGCCAGCAGGCGGGGTATGATGAATACTGAAGCTTTCTTT
CDR3: CASRRGMMNTEAFF
size: NA
D: NA
V: TRBV27
length: 14
J: TRBJ1-1

DNA: TGTGCCAGTAGTTCCCGGGCCAGAGGGCAGCCCCAGCATTTT
CDR3: CASSSRARGQPQHF
size: NA
D: NA
V: TRBV19
length: 14
J: TRBJ1-5

DNA: TGTTGTACAGGGGGAGGCACTGAAGCTTTCTTT
CDR3: CCTGGGTEAFF
size: NA
D: TRBD1
V: TRBV28
length: 11
J: TRBJ1-1

DNA: TGTGCGGGGGGGCTCACAACGCCCCAGCATTTT
CDR3: CAGGLTTPQHF
size: NA
D: NA
V: TRBV19
length: 11
J: TRBJ1-5

DNA: TGCGCCAGCAGGCCAGGGGGCTTGTTGGACACCATATATTTT
CDR3: CASRPGGLLDTIYF
size: NA
D: TRBD1
V: TRBV10-2
length: 14
J: TRBJ1-3

DNA: TGTGCCAGTAGTAGTTTACAGGGAAACAATCAGCCCCAGCATTTT
CDR3: CASSSLQGNNQPQHF
size: NA
D: NA
V: TRBV19
length: 15
J: TRBJ1-5

DNA: TGTGCCAGCAGCTTAGATACGGTCCGTCGGACTAGCGGACCCAATGAGCAGTTCTTC
CDR3: CASSLDTVRRTSGPNEQFF
size: NA
D: TRBD2
V: TRBV11-2
length: 19
J: TRBJ2-1